Presented here are 21 T cell receptor beta chains from one specimen sequenced in a study of blood T cell repertoires in COVID-19. Generated by immunoSEQ multiplex PCR, the TCRdb table keeps only in-frame clones and is missing some. The sample shows under 350,000 clones, approximately 90% of them seen only once. The sample was peripheral blood. These receptors originate from a man aged 18 to 30 with active or convalescent COVID-19.

V is TRBV2 and J is TRBJ1-1; D unresolved. V was shortened by 2 bases and J by 0 bases, with 7 bases between the two germline ends. There are 14 residues in the CDR3. CDR1 and CDR2 (germline): SNHLY, FYNNEI. CDR3 sequence (DNA): TGTGCCAGCAGTGAAATAGTAATGAACACTGAAGCTTTCTTT. It yields the protein CASSEIVMNTEAFF.

The rearrangement uses TRBV3-1 (or the pseudogene TRBV3-2) and TRBJ1-1; D is possibly TRBD1 (5 bases). The germline V gene has CDR1 LGHDT and CDR2 YNNKEL (reference sequence). The CDR3 is made up of 13 amino acids. V dropped 1 base and J dropped 11 bases, with 14 bases sitting between them. The CDR3 reads CASSQGGGAEAFF. In DNA, the CDR3 is TGTGCCAGCAGCCAAGGCGGTGGGGCAGAGGCTTTCTTT.

A single count supports this clone. The rearrangement joins TRBV5-6 to TRBJ2-1; D unclear. Trimming shortened V by 4 bases and J by 7 bases, and 12 bases separated the two germline ends. Germline CDR1 reads SGHDT; CDR2 reads YYEEEE. This CDR3 contains 13 residues. Here the CDR3 reads CASSPDPKNEQFF. DNA of the CDR3: TGTGCCAGCAGCCCAGATCCCAAAAATGAGCAGTTCTTC.

This chain joins TRBV6-1 and TRBJ1-3, with no clear D. Germline loops: CDR1 MNHNS, CDR2 SASEGT. CDR3 length: 15 residues. The germline V and J ends were trimmed by 3 bases and 0 bases, with 9 bases remaining between them. As DNA, the CDR3 is TGTGCCAGCAGTGACCGCGGGGACTCTGGAAACACCATATATTTT. The encoded protein is CASSDRGDSGNTIYF.

The V and J genes are TRBV30 and TRBJ1-1; D uncertain. The CDR3 covers 12 residues. Between the trimmed V and J ends, which lost 4 bases and 0 bases, there was a span of 6 bases. CDR1 is GTSNPN and CDR2 is SVGIG in the germline V gene (reference sequence). The CDR3: CAWNFVNTEAFF. CDR3 coding DNA: TGTGCCTGGAACTTCGTGAACACTGAAGCTTTCTTT. Combining the CDR3 with reference TRBV30 and TRBJ1-1 gives the whole variable domain SQTIHQWPATLVQPVGSPLSLECTVEGTSNPNLYWYRQAAGRGLQLLFYSVGIGQISSEVPQNLSASRPQDRQFILSSKKLLLSDSGFYLCAWNFVNTEAFFGQGTRLTVV.

V usage is TRBV19 and J usage is TRBJ1-1; the match to TRBD1 covers 8 bases. The CDR3 contains 16 residues. Germline-derived CDR1 and CDR2 are LNHDA and SQIVND (reference sequence). V was pared by 6 bases and J by 0 bases, with 9 bases of the junction left unmatched. The CDR3 nucleotides read TGTGCCAGTAGCCGGGGACAGGAAACGATGAACACTGAAGCTTTCTTT. Encoded protein: CASSRGQETMNTEAFF.

The V gene is TRBV30, the J gene TRBJ1-1, with 7 nucleotides matching TRBD1. Per germline, CDR1 GTSNPN and CDR2 SVGIG (reference sequence). This CDR3 contains 14 residues. The V and J ends lost 0 bases and 3 bases, in that order; junction bases with no gene match: 4. Here the CDR3 DNA reads TGTGCCTGGAGTGTGACAGGGCCTTACACTGAAGCTTTCTTT. It encodes CAWSVTGPYTEAFF.

In DNA, the CDR3 is TGTGCCATCAGAAACAGGGGCATCGCTGAAGCTTTCTTT. Amino acids: CAIRNRGIAEAFF. The chain is built from TRBV10-3 and TRBJ1-1; 7 nucleotides line up with TRBD1. The CDR3 length is 13 residues. Germline CDR1 reads ENHRY; CDR2 reads SYGVKD. V shed 6 bases and J 6 bases; nucleotides not matched to a gene: 7.

This clone was recorded a few times. The gene calls are TRBV5-1 and TRBJ1-1, with 9 bases lining up with TRBD1. From germline, CDR1 is SGHRS and CDR2 YFSETQ. Trimming cost V 4 bases and J 1 base; bases outside gene matches: 5. The CDR3 runs 15 residues. The CDR3 DNA reads TGCGCCAGCAGCCTACAGGGGGCTGGGAACACTGAAGCTTTCTTT. This codes for CASSLQGAGNTEAFF.

The J gene is TRBJ1-4, the V gene TRBV4-2; D not resolved. V shed 2 bases and J shed 0 bases, with 4 bases lying between them. The V gene's germline CDR1 is LGHNA and CDR2 YNFKEQ. This CDR3 is built from 14 residues. CDR3 residues: CASSQRATNEKLFF. The DNA for the CDR3 is TGTGCCAGCAGCCAACGAGCAACTAATGAAAAACTGTTTTTT.

V gene TRBV6-6 combines with J gene TRBJ1-4, with D possibly matching TRBD1 (6 bases). The CDR3 consists of 15 residues. Trimming removed 0 bases at V and 8 bases at J, with 13 bases between. Germline V gene sequence: CDR1 MNHNY, CDR2 SVGAGI (reference sequence). CDR3 protein: CASSYSYTRGEKLFF. The CDR3 DNA is TGTGCCAGCAGTTACTCGTACACCAGGGGCGAAAAACTGTTTTTT.

The J gene is TRBJ2-5, the V gene TRBV30, with TRBD2 matching over 9 bases. The CDR3 is made up of 14 amino acids. Per the germline V gene, CDR1 is GTSNPN and CDR2 is SVGIG (reference sequence). J was trimmed by 0 bases and V by 7 bases; bases with no gene match: 6. The CDR3 coding sequence is TGTGCCTATCAAAGCGGGGGGTACCAAGAGACCCAGTACTTC. Translated: CAYQSGGYQETQYF.

V usage is TRBV2 and J usage is TRBJ2-2, with D tentatively TRBD2 (6 bases). V was pared by 3 bases and J by 7 bases, with 9 bases between. Germline V gene data show CDR1 as SNHLY and CDR2 as FYNNEI. The CDR3 extends over 13 amino acids. The CDR3 spells CASSDFGGGELFF. The CDR3 DNA reads TGTGCCAGCAGTGATTTCGGGGGCGGGGAGCTGTTTTTT.

This chain links TRBV7-6 with TRBJ2-1; D may be TRBD2 (7 bases). The CDR3 spans 17 residues. The ends were cut back, 5 bases at V and 5 bases at J, with 22 bases in the middle. Germline values: CDR1 SGHVS, CDR2 FNYEAQ. CDR3 protein: CASSPESPGGLNNEQFF. As DNA, the CDR3 is TGTGCCAGCAGCCCAGAGAGCCCGGGGGGCCTTAACAATGAGCAGTTCTTC. The full variable domain, with the rest looked up from reference TRBV7-6 and TRBJ2-1, is GAGVSQSPRYKVTKRGQDVALRCDPISGHVSLYWYRQALGQGPEFLTYFNYEAQQDKSGLPNDRFSAERPEGSISTLTIQRTEQRDSAMYRCASSPESPGGLNNEQFFGPGTRLTVL.

This chain links TRBV9 with TRBJ2-7, with 7 bases fitting TRBD1. V lost 3 bases to trimming and J lost 1 base; unmatched junction nucleotides: 7. Germline CDR1 SGDLS, CDR2 YYNGEE. This CDR3 has 15 amino acids. The DNA of the CDR3 is TGTGCCAGCAGCGCCACTGGGGGACAGTCCTACGAGCAGTACTTC. Protein product: CASSATGGQSYEQYF.

V gene TRBV6-5 combines with J gene TRBJ2-1, with D tentatively TRBD1 (5 bases). The CDR3 is 13 residues long. The germline V gene has CDR1 MNHEY and CDR2 SVGAGI. V lost 7 bases and J 2 bases, leaving 9 bases between the germline ends. The CDR3 nucleotides are TGTGCCAGCAATCAGGGCCCCTACAATGAGCAGTTCTTC. Translation: CASNQGPYNEQFF.

The chain combines TRBV30 with TRBJ1-3, with 9 bases matching TRBD1. Germline loops: CDR1 GTSNPN, CDR2 SVGIG (reference sequence). The J segment lost 1 base and the V segment lost 2 bases, leaving 3 bases of the junction unmatched. The length of the CDR3 is 15 residues. This CDR3 reads CAWSIGQGSGNTIYF. CDR3 nucleotide sequence: TGTGCCTGGAGTATCGGACAGGGGTCTGGAAACACCATATATTTT.

This chain joins TRBV12-5 and TRBJ1-5; D gene unclear. The CDR3 loop spans 17 amino acids. The V gene lost 0 bases and the J gene lost 0 bases, with 12 bases spanning the gap. Germline CDR1 LGHNT, CDR2 FRNRAP. The CDR3 here is CASGLVLESYSNQPQHF. CDR3 sequence (DNA): TGTGCTAGTGGTTTGGTACTAGAGAGTTATAGCAATCAGCCCCAGCATTTT.

The chain combines TRBV5-6 with TRBJ2-7; 8 nucleotides match TRBD2. The CDR3 has 16 amino acids. The germline CDR1 and CDR2 sequences are SGHDT and YYEEEE. V gave up 1 base and J gave up 2 bases; unmatched junction bases: 8. CDR3 coding DNA: TGTGCCAGCAGCTTGAAATGGGCGGGGGGTCCCTACGAGCAGTACTTC. Translating gives CASSLKWAGGPYEQYF.

V gene TRBV21-1 combines with J gene TRBJ2-7; no DNA check was done on the table's D call, TRBD1. TRBV21-1 is shown as a pseudogene. This CDR3 contains 11 residues. For the CDR3, the DNA is TGTGCCAGCACCATCTCCTACGAGCAGTACTTC. This sequence encodes CASTISYEQYF.

The sample holds many counts of this clone. V usage is TRBV18 and J usage is TRBJ2-7, with D possibly matching TRBD1 (6 bases). The CDR3 loop spans 17 amino acids. Trimming stripped 5 bases from V and 2 bases from J, with 22 bases between. CDR1 and CDR2 (germline): KGHSH, LQKENI. CDR3 region: CASSFELQGHFAYEQYF. The CDR3 nucleotides are TGTGCCAGCTCATTCGAGCTTCAGGGGCACTTTGCCTACGAGCAGTACTTC.